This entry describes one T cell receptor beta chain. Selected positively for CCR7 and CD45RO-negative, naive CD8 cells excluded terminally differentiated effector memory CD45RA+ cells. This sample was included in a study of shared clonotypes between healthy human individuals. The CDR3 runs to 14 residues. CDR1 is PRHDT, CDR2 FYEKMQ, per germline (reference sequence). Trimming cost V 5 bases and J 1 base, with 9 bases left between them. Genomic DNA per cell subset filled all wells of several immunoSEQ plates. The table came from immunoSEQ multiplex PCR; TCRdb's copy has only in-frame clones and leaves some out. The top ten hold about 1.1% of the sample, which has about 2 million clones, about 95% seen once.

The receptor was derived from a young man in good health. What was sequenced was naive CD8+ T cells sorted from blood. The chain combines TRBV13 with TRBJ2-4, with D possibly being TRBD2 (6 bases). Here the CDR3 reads CASSRGRAKNIQYF. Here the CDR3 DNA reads TGTGCCAGCAGCCGGGGGAGGGCCAAAAACATTCAGTACTTC. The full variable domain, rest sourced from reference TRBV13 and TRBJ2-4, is AAGVIQSPRHLIKEKRETATLKCYPIPRHDTVYWYQQGPGQDPQFLISFYEKMQSDKGSIPDRFSAQQFSDYHSELNMSSLELGDSALYFCASSRGRAKNIQYFGAGTRLSVL.